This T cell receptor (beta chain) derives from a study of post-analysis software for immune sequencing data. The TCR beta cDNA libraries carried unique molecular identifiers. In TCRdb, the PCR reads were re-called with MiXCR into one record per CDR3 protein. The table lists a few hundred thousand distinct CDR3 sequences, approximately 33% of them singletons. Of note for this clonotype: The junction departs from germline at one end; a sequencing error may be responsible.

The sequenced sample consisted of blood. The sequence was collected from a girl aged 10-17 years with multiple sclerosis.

The CDR3 spells CASHKWGILNIEAFF. CDR3 DNA sequence: TGTGCCAGCCATAAATGGGGGATTCTTAACATTGAAGCTTTCTTT. The V gene is TRBV7-2, the J gene TRBJ1-1, with D possibly matching TRBD1 (5 bases). CDR3 length: 15 amino acids. Looked up from germline, CDR1 is SGHTA and CDR2 is FQGNSA.